This T cell receptor beta chain derives from a study of T-cell reconstitution after alpha-beta-depleted transplantation in children. Points from the study as a whole: The high TCRbeta diversity at day 60 in some patients came from surviving recipient T cells and thymic progenitors. T-cell counts and diversity at one year following transplant were attributed mainly to newly produced T cells. Alpha-beta T cells present about two months after transplant were reported to originate from several hundred expanded graft clones.

Unique molecular identifiers were used to barcode this TCRbeta library. TCRdb re-called the PCR reads through MiXCR, storing one row per CDR3 protein. The sample carries about 200,000 distinct CDR3 sequences, about 6% recorded once. This clonotype was seen a handful of times. Antigen specificity is unknown. The V end was cut by 1 base, the J end by 3 bases, with 19 bases between. The CDR3 is 18 residues long. The V gene's germline CDR1 is LGHNA and CDR2 YSLEER. The sequence derives from a girl under two years old with combined immunodeficiency, due to receive a stem cell transplant. Sequences were derived from PBMCs, sampled before TCRalphabeta/CD19-depleted stem cell transplant. The gene calls are TRBV4-3 and TRBJ2-1, with D possibly TRBD2 on 5 matching bases. The CDR3 DNA reads TGCGCCAGCAGCCAAGGCCCCCTTGGGCAGCGGTTCTACAATGAGCAGTTCTTC. Protein product: CASSQGPLGQRFYNEQFF.